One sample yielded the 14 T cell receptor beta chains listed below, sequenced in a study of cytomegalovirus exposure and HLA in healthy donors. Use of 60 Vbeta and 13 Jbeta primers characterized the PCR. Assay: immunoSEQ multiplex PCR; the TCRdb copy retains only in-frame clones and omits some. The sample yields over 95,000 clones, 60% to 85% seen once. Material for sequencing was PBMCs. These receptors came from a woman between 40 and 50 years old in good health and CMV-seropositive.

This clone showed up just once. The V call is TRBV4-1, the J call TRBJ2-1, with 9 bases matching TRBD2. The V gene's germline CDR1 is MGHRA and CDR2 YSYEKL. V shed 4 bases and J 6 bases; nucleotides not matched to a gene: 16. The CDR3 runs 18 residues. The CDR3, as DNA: TGCGCCAGCAGCCCGACTTCAACTCTAGCGGGGAGGGCCAATGAGCAGTTCTTC. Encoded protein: CASSPTSTLAGRANEQFF.

The chain's CDR3 is CASSLDGTSSYGYTF. CDR3 DNA sequence: TGCGCCAGCAGCCTCGATGGGACAAGCTCCTATGGCTACACCTTC. V and J are TRBV5-1 and TRBJ1-2, with D perhaps matching TRBD1 (6 bases). The CDR3 has 15 residues. Deletions cut 4 bases from V and 4 bases from J, with 17 bases between. CDR1 and CDR2 from the germline V gene are SGHRS and YFSETQ.

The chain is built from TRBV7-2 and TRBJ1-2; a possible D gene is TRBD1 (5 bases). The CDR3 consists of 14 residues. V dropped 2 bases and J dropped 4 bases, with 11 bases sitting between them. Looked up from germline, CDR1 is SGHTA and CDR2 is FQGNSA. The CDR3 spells CASSLPGGFYGYTF. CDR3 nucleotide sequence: TGTGCCAGCAGCTTACCCGGGGGGTTCTATGGCTACACCTTC.

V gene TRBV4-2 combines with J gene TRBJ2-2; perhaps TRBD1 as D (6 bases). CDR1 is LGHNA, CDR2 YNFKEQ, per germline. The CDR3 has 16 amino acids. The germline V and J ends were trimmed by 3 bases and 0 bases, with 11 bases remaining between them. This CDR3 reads CASSHRTEANTGELFF. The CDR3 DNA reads TGTGCCAGCAGCCATCGGACAGAAGCGAACACCGGGGAGCTGTTTTTT.

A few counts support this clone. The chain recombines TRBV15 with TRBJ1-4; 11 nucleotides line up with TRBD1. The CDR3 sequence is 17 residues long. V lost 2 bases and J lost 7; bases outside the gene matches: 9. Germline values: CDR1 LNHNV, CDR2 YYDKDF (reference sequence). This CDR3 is CATSRHPGQGVREKLFF. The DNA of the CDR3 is TGTGCCACCAGCAGACATCCGGGACAGGGGGTTCGTGAAAAACTGTTTTTT. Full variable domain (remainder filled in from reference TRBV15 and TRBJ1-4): DAMVIQNPRYQVTQFGKPVTLSCSQTLNHNVMYWYQQKSSQAPKLLFHYYDKDFNNEADTPDNFQSRRPNTSFCFLDIRSPGLGDTAMYLCATSRHPGQGVREKLFFGSGTQLSVL.

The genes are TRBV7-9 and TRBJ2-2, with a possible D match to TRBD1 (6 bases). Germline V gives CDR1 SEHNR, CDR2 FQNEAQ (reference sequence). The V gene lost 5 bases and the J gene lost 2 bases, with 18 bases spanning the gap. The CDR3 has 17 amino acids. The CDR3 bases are TGTGCCAGCAGCCCCCCCGGAACAGGGCGCAACACCGGGGAGCTGTTTTTT. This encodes CASSPPGTGRNTGELFF.

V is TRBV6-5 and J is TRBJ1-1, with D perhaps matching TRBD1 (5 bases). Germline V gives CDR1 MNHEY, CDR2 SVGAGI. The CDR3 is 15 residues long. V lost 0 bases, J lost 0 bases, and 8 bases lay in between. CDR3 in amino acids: CASSYSGQVNTEAFF. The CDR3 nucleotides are TGTGCCAGCAGTTACTCGGGGCAGGTGAACACTGAAGCTTTCTTT.

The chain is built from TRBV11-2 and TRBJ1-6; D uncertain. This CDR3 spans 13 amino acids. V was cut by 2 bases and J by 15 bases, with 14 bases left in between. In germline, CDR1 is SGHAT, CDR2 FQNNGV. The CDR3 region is CASSLNENSVLHF. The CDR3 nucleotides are TGTGCCAGCAGCTTAAATGAGAATTCGGTCCTCCACTTT.

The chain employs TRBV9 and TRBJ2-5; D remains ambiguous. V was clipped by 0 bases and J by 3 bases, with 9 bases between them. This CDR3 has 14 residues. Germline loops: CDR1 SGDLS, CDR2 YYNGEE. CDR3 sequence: CASSVGWQKETQYF. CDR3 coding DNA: TGTGCCAGCAGCGTAGGGTGGCAGAAAGAGACCCAGTACTTC.

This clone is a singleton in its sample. CDR3 in DNA: TGCGCCAGCAGTGAGAGCAGGGCGGACACTGAAGCTTTCTTT. Protein product: CASSESRADTEAFF. The chain carries TRBV10-2 and TRBJ1-1; D might be TRBD1 (5 bases). The CDR3 extends over 14 amino acids. V gave up 2 bases and J gave up 3 bases, with 10 bases separating them. Looked up from germline, CDR1 is WSHSY and CDR2 is SAAADI.

The DNA for the CDR3 is TGTGCCAGCAGTACCGGGACACCTGAAAAGACTTTCTTT. Its translation: CASSTGTPEKTFF. V usage is TRBV2 and J usage is TRBJ1-1; D is perhaps TRBD1 (6 bases). The CDR3 extends over 13 amino acids. Germline V lookup: CDR1 SNHLY, CDR2 FYNNEI. V lost 5 bases and J lost 12, with 19 bases in between. Filled out from reference TRBV2 and TRBJ1-1, the complete variable domain reads EPEVTQTPSHQVTQMGQEVILRCVPISNHLYFYWYRQILGQKVEFLVSFYNNEISEKSEIFDDQFSVERPDGSNFTLKIRSTKLEDSAMYFCASSTGTPEKTFFGQGTRLTVV.

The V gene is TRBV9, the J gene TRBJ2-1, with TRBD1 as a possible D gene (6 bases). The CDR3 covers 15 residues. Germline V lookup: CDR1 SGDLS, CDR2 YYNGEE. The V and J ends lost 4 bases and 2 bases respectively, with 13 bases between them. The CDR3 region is CASSSQWGPYNEQFF. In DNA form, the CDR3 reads TGTGCCAGCAGCTCCCAGTGGGGGCCCTACAATGAGCAGTTCTTC.

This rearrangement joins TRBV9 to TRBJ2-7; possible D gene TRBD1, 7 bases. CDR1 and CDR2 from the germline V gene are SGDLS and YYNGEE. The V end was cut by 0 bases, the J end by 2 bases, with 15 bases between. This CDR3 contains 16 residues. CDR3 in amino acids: CASSVDQGGGTYEQYF. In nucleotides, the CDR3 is TGTGCCAGCAGCGTAGATCAGGGGGGTGGAACCTACGAGCAGTACTTC.

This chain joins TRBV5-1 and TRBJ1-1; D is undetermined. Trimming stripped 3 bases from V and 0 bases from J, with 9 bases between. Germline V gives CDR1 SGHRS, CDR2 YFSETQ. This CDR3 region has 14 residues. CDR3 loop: CASSSTVVNTEAFF. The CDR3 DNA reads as TGCGCCAGCAGCTCTACTGTAGTGAACACTGAAGCTTTCTTT.